The 10 T cell receptor beta chains presented below share a single source sample, sequenced in a study of low-dose radiotherapy and immunotherapy resistance in tumors. Both TCRalpha and TCRbeta chains were reverse transcribed with V-gene-specific primers. A constant-region primer paired with the V-primer adapter amplified TCRs over about 19 PCR cycles. One entry per CDR3 protein results from TCRdb running MiXCR on the reads. This repertoire shows about 39,000 distinct CDR3 sequences, around 30% found once; its top ten account for around 3.5%. Time point described: before trial treatment. The sample consisted of PBMCs, taken before treatment. Receptor source: a male donor with gallbladder cancer.

The sample holds many counts of this clonotype. The chain couples TRBV25-1 to TRBJ2-5; tentative D call: TRBD2 (6 bases). The CDR3 has 15 residues. V gave up 8 bases and J gave up 0 bases, with 16 bases separating them. Germline V CDR1 and CDR2: MGHDK, SYGVNS. The CDR3 bases are TGTGCCAGCTCTCCCCCCGGGAGCTACCAAGAGACCCAGTACTTC. This codes for CASSPPGSYQETQYF.

In its sample, this clonotype was seen many times. J is TRBJ2-7 and V is TRBV5-1, with a weak D call TRBD2 (7 bases). The CDR3 is 17 residues long. The germline gives CDR1 SGHRS, CDR2 YFSETQ. The V gene lost 1 base and the J gene lost 1 base, with 18 bases spanning the gap. As DNA, the CDR3 is TGCGCCAGCAGCTTGCGAGAGGGGGGGTACCTTTCCTACGAGCAGTACTTC. This translates into CASSLREGGYLSYEQYF.

A single count supports this clonotype. The chain employs TRBV28 and TRBJ1-5, with D perhaps TRBD1 (5 bases). The CDR3 covers 15 residues. Trimming pared 8 bases from V and 1 base from J, leaving 15 bases between. Germline V gives CDR1 MDHEN, CDR2 SYDVKM. The CDR3 region has the DNA TGTGCCAGCTCACGGGGGGTTAACAGCAATCAGCCCCAGCATTTT. It translates to CASSRGVNSNQPQHF.

The chain couples TRBV28 to TRBJ2-5, with TRBD2 as a possible D gene (6 bases). CDR1 is MDHEN and CDR2 is SYDVKM in the germline V gene. The CDR3 totals 13 residues. V was cut by 8 bases and J by 5 bases, with 15 bases left in between. CDR3 nucleotide sequence: TGTGCCAGCTCCCCCCCAGGGAGGGAGACCCAGTACTTC. Amino acids: CASSPPGRETQYF.

This clonotype was seen many times. DNA of the CDR3: TGTGCCAGCAGTGAATTTACCTGGGGTTCCGGTGGCTACACCTTC. It codes for CASSEFTWGSGGYTF. The V call is TRBV25-1, the J call TRBJ1-2; no firm D call. CDR3 length equals 15 residues. Germline V CDR1 and CDR2: MGHDK, SYGVNS. V shed 1 base and J shed 7 bases, with 16 bases lying between them.

CDR3 in amino acids: CSVDRGGHEQYF. In DNA form, the CDR3 reads TGCAGCGTTGACAGGGGAGGCCACGAGCAGTACTTC. V gene TRBV29-1 combines with J gene TRBJ2-7; D possibly uses TRBD1 or TRBD2 (6 bases each). Trimming removed 3 bases at V and 5 bases at J, with 11 bases between. Germline-derived CDR1 and CDR2 are SQVTM and ANQGSEA. The CDR3 has 12 amino acids.

The V call is TRBV21-1, the J call TRBJ2-2; the tabulated D call, TRBD1, remains unverified against the DNA. TRBV21-1 constitutes a pseudogene. The CDR3 runs to 18 residues. As DNA, the CDR3 is TGTGCCAGCAGCAGCTTAAACCGGGACAGGGCGGGCACCGGGGAGCTGTTTTTT. Encoded protein: CASSSLNRDRAGTGELFF.

This clonotype occurred many times. The chain links TRBV18 to TRBJ2-3, with a tentative D call TRBD2 (5 bases). This CDR3 comprises 17 residues. The germline CDR1 and CDR2 sequences are KGHSH and LQKENI. With 3 bases removed from V and 2 bases from J, the gap between germline ends came to 18 bases. CDR3 amino acids: CASSPRRFSRDTDTQYF. The CDR3, as DNA: TGTGCCAGCTCACCCCGGAGGTTCTCGAGGGACACAGATACGCAGTATTTT. The entire variable domain, with the rest obtained from reference TRBV18 and TRBJ2-3, is as follows: NAGVMQNPRHLVRRRGQEARLRCSPMKGHSHVYWYRQLPEEGLKFMVYLQKENIIDESGMPKERFSAEFPKEGPSILRIQQVVRGDSAAYFCASSPRRFSRDTDTQYFGPGTRLTVL.

This clonotype was seen many times. CDR3 in DNA: TGCAGTGCTAGAGGGGGCAGGGCGTTATCCTACGAGCAGTACTTC. This translates into CSARGGRALSYEQYF. This chain links TRBV20-1 with TRBJ2-7; tentatively, D is TRBD1 (5 bases). With 1 base removed from V and 1 base from J, the gap between germline ends came to 14 bases. Per the germline V gene, CDR1 is DFQATT and CDR2 is SNEGSKA (reference sequence). The CDR3 is 15 amino acids.

This clonotype has at least ten counts. The rearrangement uses TRBV24-1 and TRBJ1-5, with D unclear. CDR3 length: 15 amino acids. Per the germline V gene, CDR1 is KGHDR and CDR2 is SFDVKD. V lost 4 bases and J 1 base, leaving 10 bases between the germline ends. The CDR3 DNA reads as TGTGCCACCAGTGACCCCGGACGGAGCAATCAGCCCCAGCATTTT. It yields the protein CATSDPGRSNQPQHF.